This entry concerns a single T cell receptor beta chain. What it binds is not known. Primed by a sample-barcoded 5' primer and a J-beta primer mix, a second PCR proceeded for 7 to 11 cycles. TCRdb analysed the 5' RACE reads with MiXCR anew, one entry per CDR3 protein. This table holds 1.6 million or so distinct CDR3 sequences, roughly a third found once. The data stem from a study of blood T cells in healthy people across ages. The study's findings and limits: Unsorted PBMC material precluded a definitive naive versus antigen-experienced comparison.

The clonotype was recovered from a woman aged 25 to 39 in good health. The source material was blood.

Here the CDR3 DNA reads TGTGCCAGCAGCCAACCAACAGGAGCCCCGTGGTTCTTC. Translated, it gives CASSQPTGAPWFF. The rearrangement uses TRBV3-1 and TRBJ2-1; perhaps TRBD1 as D (5 bases). Trimming left V 2 bases short and J 15 bases short, with 17 bases between. From germline, CDR1 is LGHDT and CDR2 YNNKEL (reference sequence). The CDR3 runs 13 residues.